These 9 T cell receptor beta chains came from one sample sequenced in a study of human T cells and chemical hapten exposure. Indicated time point: pre-sensitization, week 0. The treatment here: therapeutic diphenylcyclopropenone sensitization with weekly scalp DPC. Via MiXCR, TCRdb re-called the RACE reads, giving one row per CDR3 protein. This table has tens of thousands of distinct CDR3 sequences, roughly a tenth appearing once. The sample here was whole blood, taken in connection with sensitization to the hapten diphenylcyclopropenone (DPC). The receptors come from a man aged 40-49 years with alopecia areata. Some clones in this sample may be carry-over from other donors' samples.

The chain joins TRBV30 to TRBJ1-5; TRBD1 matches 9 bases. The CDR3 sequence is 14 residues long. The V and J ends lost 5 bases and 1 base, in that order; junction bases with no gene match: 3. The germline V gene has CDR1 GTSNPN and CDR2 SVGIG (reference sequence). CDR3 protein: CAWGTGLSNQPQHF. CDR3 bases: TGTGCCTGGGGGACAGGGCTGAGCAATCAGCCCCAGCATTTT.

This clonotype was observed a few times. The rearrangement uses TRBV6-6 and TRBJ2-1; D call uncertain. This CDR3 region has 11 residues. CDR1 and CDR2 (germline): MNHNY, SVGAGI (reference sequence). Trimming removed 4 bases at V and 5 bases at J, with 3 bases between. CDR3 nucleotide sequence: TGTGCCAGCAGTTTCAACAATGAGCAGTTCTTC. Its translation: CASSFNNEQFF.

This clonotype is labeled as medium-sized (0.01 to 0.1%). This rearrangement joins TRBV27 to TRBJ2-3; no reliable D call. V was clipped by 2 bases and J by 6 bases, with 12 bases between them. CDR3 length equals 14 residues. Germline values: CDR1 MNHEY, CDR2 SMNVEV (reference sequence). The CDR3 reads CASSLSEISDTQYF. DNA for the CDR3: TGTGCCAGCAGTTTAAGTGAAATCTCCGATACGCAGTATTTT.

This clonotype was counted ten times or more. This chain joins TRBV18 and TRBJ2-1, with unresolved D. The ends were cut back, 3 bases at V and 6 bases at J, with 9 bases in the middle. Germline-derived CDR1 and CDR2 are KGHSH and LQKENI. The CDR3 covers 13 residues. CDR3 sequence reads: CASSPGVGNEQFF. The CDR3 coding sequence is TGTGCCAGCTCACCTGGGGTGGGCAATGAGCAGTTCTTC.

This clonotype occurred many times. The chain couples TRBV29-1 to TRBJ1-2; D is ambiguous. Germline V gene data show CDR1 as SQVTM and CDR2 as ANQGSEA. V was pared by 8 bases and J by 8 bases, with 9 bases between. The CDR3 consists of 9 residues. DNA for the CDR3: TGCAGCACATCGGAGGGCTACACCTTC. Protein sequence: CSTSEGYTF.

The sample holds many counts of this clonotype. This sequence joins TRBV9 and TRBJ2-7; the match to TRBD2 covers 8 bases. V gave up 4 bases and J gave up 2 bases; unmatched junction bases: 11. The CDR3 covers 16 residues. Germline loops: CDR1 SGDLS, CDR2 YYNGEE. The CDR3 is CASSTSETSVTYEQYF. The CDR3 DNA follows: TGTGCCAGCAGCACCTCCGAGACTAGCGTAACCTACGAGCAGTACTTC.

The chain couples TRBV4-3 to TRBJ2-1; D gene uncertain. Germline assignment: CDR1 LGHNA and CDR2 YSLEER. CDR3 length: 17 residues. V lost 0 bases, J lost 0 bases, and 12 bases lay in between. The CDR3 region is CASSQDRTGSSYNEQFF. The CDR3 DNA sequence: TGCGCCAGCAGCCAAGATAGAACGGGCAGCTCCTACAATGAGCAGTTCTTC.

This clonotype was found many times. The rearrangement uses TRBV7-9 and TRBJ2-1; perhaps TRBD1 as D (6 bases). Deletions cut 1 base from V and 2 bases from J, with 12 bases between. Germline CDR1 reads SEHNR; CDR2 reads FQNEAQ (reference sequence). This CDR3 region has 16 residues. This CDR3 reads CASSLGFDRTYNEQFF. Written as DNA, the CDR3 is TGTGCCAGCAGCTTAGGGTTTGACAGGACCTACAATGAGCAGTTCTTC.

V usage is TRBV28 and J usage is TRBJ1-2; 10 bases are shared with TRBD1. J gave up 4 bases and V 5 bases, and 10 bases lay outside the gene matches. Germline CDR1 MDHEN, CDR2 SYDVKM. This CDR3 has 16 amino acids. CDR3 DNA: TGTGCCAGCAGTCCCCCCGGGACAGGGGAGGCCTATGGCTACACCTTC. It encodes CASSPPGTGEAYGYTF.